The 27 T cell receptor beta chains below come from one sample, sequenced in a study of PD-L1 blockade in urothelial cancer. Measured with immunoSEQ multiplex PCR; TCRdb has only the in-frame clones, and not every one. The sample comprises under 40,000 clones, approximately 85% of which are singletons, and roughly 7% rests with the top ten. Stated time point: pretreatment peripheral blood. Sequences were derived from PBMCs, sampled around atezolizumab (anti-PD-L1) treatment. These receptors originate from a man in his sixties with urothelial cancer.

This chain links TRBV12-1 with TRBJ1-1. TRBV12-1 is a pseudogene. The CDR3 spans 14 residues. The CDR3 sequence: CASSFVGGAQRAFF. CDR3 DNA sequence: TGTGCCAGCAGCTTTGTGGGAGGGGCGCAGAGAGCTTTCTTT.

The chain joins TRBV9 to TRBJ1-1; TRBD1 aligns across 7 bases. V dropped 3 bases and J dropped 1; count of bases not matched to a gene: 0. Germline loops: CDR1 SGDLS, CDR2 YYNGEE. This CDR3 has 13 residues. The CDR3 is CASSDRGNTEAFF. Here the CDR3 DNA reads TGTGCCAGCAGCGACAGGGGGAACACTGAAGCTTTCTTT.

This rearrangement joins TRBV9 to TRBJ2-7; tentatively, D is TRBD2 (6 bases). The CDR3 spans 14 residues. In germline, CDR1 is SGDLS, CDR2 YYNGEE. Trimming removed 3 bases at V and 2 bases at J, with 12 bases between. Here the CDR3 DNA reads TGTGCCAGCAGCGATGGCGGGGCCACCTACGAGCAGTACTTC. Protein product: CASSDGGATYEQYF. The full variable domain, completed using reference TRBV9 and TRBJ2-7, is DSGVTQTPKHLITATGQRVTLRCSPRSGDLSVYWYQQSLDQGLQFLIQYYNGEERAKGNILERFSAQQFPDLHSELNLSSLELGDSALYFCASSDGGATYEQYFGPGTRLTVT.

The J gene is TRBJ1-5, the V gene TRBV6-5, with TRBD1 matching over 7 bases. The ends lost 6 bases at V and 1 base at J; junction bases unmatched: 6. CDR1 is MNHEY and CDR2 is SVGAGI in the germline V gene. The CDR3 has 15 residues. The CDR3, as DNA: TGTGCCAGCAGCTCACAGGGGATGAGCAATCAGCCCCAGCATTTT. This codes for CASSSQGMSNQPQHF.

The chain is built from TRBV28 and TRBJ1-1; maybe TRBD1 (5 bases). CDR1 and CDR2 from the germline V gene are MDHEN and SYDVKM. The V end was cut by 3 bases, the J end by 1 base, with 9 bases between. This CDR3 region has 14 residues. CDR3 residues: CASSFPQGNTEAFF. The CDR3 coding sequence is TGTGCCAGCAGTTTTCCTCAGGGGAACACTGAAGCTTTCTTT.

DNA for the CDR3: TGTGCCAGCAGCTCTGACAGGGGGGGGGAGACCCAGTACTTC. Encoded protein: CASSSDRGGETQYF. The chain employs TRBV7-9 and TRBJ2-5; 9 bases are shared with TRBD1. The junction had 5 bases not matched to a gene; V was cut back by 4 bases and J by 5 bases. CDR3 size: 14 residues. Germline CDR1 SEHNR, CDR2 FQNEAQ (reference sequence).

CDR3 coding DNA: TGCGCCAGCGCCTACTCCAACAGGGAAACAGATACGCAGTATTTT. Translation: CASAYSNRETDTQYF. The chain joins TRBV5-1 to TRBJ2-3; tentative D call: TRBD1 (6 bases). The CDR3 has 15 residues. V lost 7 bases and J lost 3, with 18 bases in between. The germline CDR1 and CDR2 sequences are SGHRS and YFSETQ.

The chain joins TRBV5-1 to TRBJ1-3, with TRBD1 as a possible D gene (5 bases). The V gene lost 4 bases and the J gene lost 0 bases, with 11 bases spanning the gap. Germline lookup yields CDR1 SGHRS and CDR2 YFSETQ. There are 15 residues in the CDR3. The CDR3 loop is CASSRTGDSGNTIYF. The CDR3 coding sequence is TGCGCCAGCAGCCGAACAGGTGACTCTGGAAACACCATATATTTT. Drawing the rest from reference TRBV5-1 and TRBJ1-3, the complete variable domain is KAGVTQTPRYLIKTRGQQVTLSCSPISGHRSVSWYQQTPGQGLQFLFEYFSETQRNKGNFPGRFSGRQFSNSRSEMNVSTLELGDSALYLCASSRTGDSGNTIYFGEGSWLTVV.

The V gene is TRBV6-1, the J gene TRBJ2-7, with TRBD1 as a possible D gene (5 bases). V was shortened by 3 bases and J by 2 bases, with 11 bases between the two germline ends. CDR3 length: 14 amino acids. The germline V gene has CDR1 MNHNS and CDR2 SASEGT. This CDR3 reads CASSDRGRAYEQYF. CDR3 nucleotide sequence: TGTGCCAGCAGTGATAGGGGAAGGGCCTACGAGCAGTACTTC.

This chain uses TRBV6-5 with TRBJ1-3, with a weak D call TRBD1 (6 bases). Looked up from germline, CDR1 is MNHEY and CDR2 is SVGAGI. The CDR3 totals 14 residues. The ends were cut back, 2 bases at V and 3 bases at J, with 8 bases in the middle. CDR3 in amino acids: CASSYNRDGNTIYF. CDR3 in DNA: TGTGCCAGCAGTTACAACAGGGATGGAAACACCATATATTTT.

The CDR3 region is CASSPRSLRGVETQYF. CDR3 bases: TGTGCCAGCAGCCCCCGATCATTACGGGGGGTGGAGACCCAGTACTTC. The genes are TRBV9 and TRBJ2-5, with 7 bases aligning to TRBD2. This CDR3 is built from 16 residues. From germline, CDR1 is SGDLS and CDR2 YYNGEE. The V and J ends lost 4 bases and 5 bases, in that order; junction bases with no gene match: 14.

J is TRBJ2-7 and V is TRBV5-1; the D is unclear. Looked up from germline, CDR1 is SGHRS and CDR2 is YFSETQ. The V gene lost 4 bases and the J gene lost 4 bases, with 18 bases spanning the gap. The CDR3 is made up of 15 amino acids. The CDR3 region is CASSQRLRSRYEQYF. The CDR3 nucleotides read TGCGCCAGCAGCCAACGACTTAGGTCGAGGTACGAGCAGTACTTC.

V usage is TRBV6-5 and J usage is TRBJ2-5; D remains unclear. Germline CDR1 and CDR2: MNHEY and SVGAGI. V lost 0 bases and J lost 3, with 8 bases in between. This CDR3 is 14 amino acids long. This CDR3 reads CASSYSRGEETQYF. The CDR3 DNA reads TGTGCCAGCAGTTACTCGAGAGGAGAAGAGACCCAGTACTTC.

The chain uses TRBV7-2 and TRBJ2-3; no definite D call. CDR3 length: 14 amino acids. Germline values: CDR1 SGHTA, CDR2 FQGNSA. Trimming removed 5 bases at V and 2 bases at J, with 11 bases between. The CDR3 coding sequence is TGTGCCAGCAGCCAGGCCCTCTCCACAGATACGCAGTATTTT. This gives the protein CASSQALSTDTQYF.

This rearrangement joins TRBV5-1 to TRBJ2-5; 7 bases match TRBD2. Per the germline V gene, CDR1 is SGHRS and CDR2 is YFSETQ. The V segment lost 4 bases and the J segment 5 bases; nucleotides outside the gene matches: 11. This CDR3 has 15 amino acids. CDR3 sequence (DNA): TGCGCCAGCAGCCCGGACGGCGGGGGTCAGGAGACCCAGTACTTC. As protein: CASSPDGGGQETQYF.

This clone was recorded only once. The chain employs TRBV5-1 and TRBJ2-3; no reliable D call. Germline CDR1 is SGHRS and CDR2 is YFSETQ. The CDR3 sequence is 13 residues long. The germline V and J ends were trimmed by 0 bases and 6 bases, with 8 bases remaining between them. CDR3 sequence reads: CASSLAPRDTQYF. DNA of the CDR3: TGCGCCAGCAGCTTGGCCCCGCGGGATACGCAGTATTTT.

The J gene is TRBJ2-7, the V gene TRBV5-1, with 12 bases aligning to TRBD2. The CDR3 spans 16 residues. CDR1 and CDR2 (germline): SGHRS, YFSETQ. Trimming took 3 bases from V and 1 from J; bases not matched to a gene: 5. CDR3 sequence: CASSWTLAGGSYEQYF. As DNA, the CDR3 is TGCGCCAGCAGCTGGACCCTAGCGGGGGGGTCCTACGAGCAGTACTTC. The full variable domain, in which reference TRBV5-1 and TRBJ2-7 provide the parts outside the CDR3, is KAGVTQTPRYLIKTRGQQVTLSCSPISGHRSVSWYQQTPGQGLQFLFEYFSETQRNKGNFPGRFSGRQFSNSRSEMNVSTLELGDSALYLCASSWTLAGGSYEQYFGPGTRLTVT.

The chain uses TRBV6-5 and TRBJ2-6, with D unresolved. Germline-derived CDR1 and CDR2 are MNHEY and SVGAGI. The CDR3 runs 13 residues. Trimming removed 7 bases from V and 0 bases from J, with 4 bases in between. CDR3: CASTFSGANVLTF. The CDR3 DNA reads as TGTGCCAGCACCTTCTCTGGGGCCAACGTCCTGACTTTC.

The chain uses TRBV28 and TRBJ1-6; D not certain. This CDR3 has 13 residues. Germline CDR1 reads MDHEN; CDR2 reads SYDVKM. Trimming removed 1 base from V and 8 bases from J, with 6 bases in between. CDR3 bases: TGTGCCAGCAGTTTATCTCGAGATTCACCCCTCCACTTT. It yields the protein CASSLSRDSPLHF.

The chain is built from TRBV19 and TRBJ2-1; the D is unclear. Germline V gives CDR1 LNHDA, CDR2 SQIVND (reference sequence). The CDR3 length is 14 residues. V lost 7 bases and J lost 1, with 11 bases in between. In nucleotides, the CDR3 is TGTGCCAGTACCCAGCAAGCGTCCTACAATGAGCAGTTCTTC. Translation gives CASTQQASYNEQFF. Full variable domain (remainder filled in from reference TRBV19 and TRBJ2-1): DGGITQSPKYLFRKEGQNVTLSCEQNLNHDAMYWYRQDPGQGLRLIYYSQIVNDFQKGDIAEGYSVSREKKESFPLTVTSAQKNPTAFYLCASTQQASYNEQFFGPGTRLTVL.

This rearrangement joins TRBV6-1 to TRBJ1-1, with TRBD1 identical over 8 bases. The CDR3 has 18 amino acids. V gave up 4 bases and J gave up 1 base; unmatched junction bases: 14. CDR1 and CDR2 (germline): MNHNS, SASEGT. The CDR3 sequence: CASSADRAQTFGNTEAFF. The CDR3 DNA reads TGTGCCAGCAGTGCGGACAGGGCCCAAACGTTCGGGAACACTGAAGCTTTCTTT.

The chain employs TRBV28 and TRBJ1-5, with D perhaps TRBD1 (6 bases). CDR1 MDHEN and CDR2 SYDVKM come from the germline V gene. This CDR3 has 13 residues. With 8 bases removed from V and 10 bases from J, the gap between germline ends came to 18 bases. This CDR3 reads CASAGQQKNPQHF. The DNA of the CDR3 is TGTGCCAGCGCTGGACAGCAAAAAAACCCCCAGCATTTT.

The count of this clone is one. The chain combines TRBV10-3 with TRBJ2-5, with D uncertain. Germline V gene data show CDR1 as ENHRY and CDR2 as SYGVKD. The V end was cut by 10 bases, the J end by 3 bases, with 12 bases between. The CDR3 sequence is 12 residues long. The CDR3 region is CATNSAEETQYF. In nucleotides, the CDR3 is TGTGCCACAAACAGTGCCGAAGAGACCCAGTACTTC.

The rearrangement links TRBV7-9 to TRBJ2-1; D is possibly TRBD2 (5 bases). The CDR3 length is 14 residues. V lost 1 base and J 7 bases, leaving 11 bases between the germline ends. CDR1 SEHNR and CDR2 FQNEAQ come from the germline V gene (reference sequence). This CDR3 reads CASSLEGRGNEQFF. In DNA, the CDR3 is TGTGCCAGCAGCTTAGAAGGTCGGGGAAATGAGCAGTTCTTC.

This rearrangement joins TRBV2 to TRBJ1-5; no clear D. CDR1 SNHLY and CDR2 FYNNEI come from the germline V gene. V lost 5 bases and J 12 bases, leaving 11 bases between the germline ends. The CDR3 extends over 11 amino acids. CDR3 sequence: CASSSEGVQHF. CDR3 nucleotide sequence: TGTGCCAGCAGTAGCGAGGGAGTCCAGCATTTT.

This clone was observed once. The chain couples TRBV5-1 to TRBJ2-5; 9 bases align to TRBD1. With the DNA end fitting TRBJ2-7 better, the J assignment may be wrong. The CDR3 has 17 amino acids. Looked up from germline, CDR1 is SGHRS and CDR2 is YFSETQ. The DNA for the CDR3 is TGCGCCAGCAGCTTCGGACAGGGACAGGGTCTTTCCTACGAGCAGTACTTC. Its protein is CASSFGQGQGLSYEQYF.

The J gene is TRBJ1-5, the V gene TRBV28, with 10 bases matching TRBD1. The CDR3 is made up of 15 amino acids. V dropped 6 bases and J dropped 6; count of bases not matched to a gene: 8. From germline, CDR1 is MDHEN and CDR2 SYDVKM. In nucleotides, the CDR3 is TGTGCCAGCAGCCAGACGACAGGGGGCGGTCAGCCCCAGCATTTT. Its translation is CASSQTTGGGQPQHF.